This T cell receptor beta chain was captured by sequencing in a study of T cell changes during pregnancy in multiple sclerosis. The CDR3 has 15 amino acids. In germline, CDR1 is LGHNA, CDR2 YNFKEQ. With V trimmed by 3 bases and J by 3 bases, 7 bases remained unmatched. The method was immunoSEQ multiplex PCR; TCRdb's version includes in-frame clones alone and lacks a portion of them. Here the sample spans 100,000 or so clones, 90% being singletons. The chain carries TRBV4-2 and TRBJ2-7, with 8 bases fitting TRBD1. This receptor was identified in a female donor in good health, enrolled as a control in a pregnancy study. Sequences were derived from peripheral blood, sampled in the second trimester of pregnancy. Here the CDR3 DNA reads TGTGCCAGCAGCCATACGACAGGGGCGGGCTACGAGCAGTACTTC. Protein product: CASSHTTGAGYEQYF.